The 18 T cell receptor beta chains in this list originate from one sample, sequenced in a study of T cells in localized non-small cell lung cancer. The protocol was immunoSEQ multiplex PCR, while the TCRdb copy is restricted to in-frame clones and leaves out a portion. The sample lists tens of thousands of clones, 86% occurring once. Sequencing used peripheral blood mononuclear cells, obtained before any cancer treatment. The receptors originated from a male donor aged 60 or older with stage II lung adenocarcinoma.

The chain couples TRBV18 to TRBJ2-1; 15 nucleotides match TRBD2. CDR3 length: 15 amino acids. Germline values: CDR1 KGHSH, CDR2 LQKENI. J was trimmed by 8 bases and V by 3 bases; bases with no gene match: 2. The CDR3 protein is CASSPGLAGGDEQFF. DNA for the CDR3: TGTGCCAGCTCACCGGGACTAGCGGGAGGTGATGAGCAGTTCTTC.

The chain links TRBV5-1 to TRBJ2-7, with D perhaps being TRBD1 or TRBD2 (5 bases each). Trimming took off 3 bases at V and 3 bases at J, with 13 bases between the two ends. This CDR3 region has 14 residues. Germline V CDR1 and CDR2: SGHRS, YFSETQ. CDR3 sequence reads: CASSSGPMNYEQYF. The CDR3 DNA is TGCGCCAGCAGCTCGGGACCCATGAACTACGAGCAGTACTTC.

V usage is TRBV5-1 and J usage is TRBJ1-1; D ambiguous. The CDR3 is 14 residues long. Germline V gene data show CDR1 as SGHRS and CDR2 as YFSETQ. Trimming removed 0 bases from V and 0 bases from J, with 6 bases in between. The CDR3 protein is CASSLDSMNTEAFF. As DNA, the CDR3 is TGCGCCAGCAGCTTGGACAGCATGAACACTGAAGCTTTCTTT.

The rearrangement links TRBV11-2 to TRBJ2-2; maybe TRBD2 (6 bases). Germline V gene data show CDR1 as SGHAT and CDR2 as FQNNGV. There are 14 residues in the CDR3. V shed 0 bases and J shed 5 bases, with 7 bases lying between them. CDR3 sequence reads: CASSLDRGTGELFF. The CDR3 DNA reads as TGTGCCAGCAGCTTAGATCGGGGGACCGGGGAGCTGTTTTTT.

V and J are TRBV5-1 and TRBJ2-7; weak D call: TRBD1 (5 bases). V lost 0 bases and J lost 2, with 18 bases in between. CDR1 and CDR2 (germline): SGHRS, YFSETQ. This CDR3 comprises 17 residues. The CDR3 DNA reads as TGCGCCAGCAGCTTGGGGCCATCGCAGGGCGCTCCCTACGAGCAGTACTTC. Translated: CASSLGPSQGAPYEQYF. Full variable domain (outside the CDR3, taken from reference TRBV5-1 and TRBJ2-7): KAGVTQTPRYLIKTRGQQVTLSCSPISGHRSVSWYQQTPGQGLQFLFEYFSETQRNKGNFPGRFSGRQFSNSRSEMNVSTLELGDSALYLCASSLGPSQGAPYEQYFGPGTRLTVT.

This clone has just one count. This sequence joins TRBV25-1 and TRBJ1-4; no clear D gene. The CDR3 is 14 residues long. Germline CDR1 and CDR2: MGHDK and SYGVNS. Between the trimmed V and J ends, which lost 5 bases and 10 bases, there was a span of 17 bases. DNA of the CDR3: TGTGCCAGCAGTCCTTTGGACGGTGCGGGAAAACTGTTTTTT. Translating gives CASSPLDGAGKLFF.

The chain has TRBV9 and TRBJ1-2, with D perhaps TRBD1 (6 bases). CDR3 length equals 14 residues. The germline V gene has CDR1 SGDLS and CDR2 YYNGEE. Trimming took 1 base from V and 4 from J, leaving 11 bases between them. CDR3 DNA sequence: TGTGCCAGCAGCGTACGCCGGGACACCTATGGCTACACCTTC. Its protein is CASSVRRDTYGYTF.

The gene calls are TRBV27 and TRBJ1-1; a weak D match, TRBD1 (6 bases). The CDR3 consists of 17 residues. From germline, CDR1 is MNHEY and CDR2 SMNVEV (reference sequence). V shed 10 bases and J shed 6 bases, with 30 bases lying between them. The CDR3 loop reads CATSKGGRVGSLSEAFF. DNA of the CDR3: TGTGCCACCTCTAAGGGGGGCAGGGTCGGGAGCCTATCTGAAGCTTTCTTT.

The J gene is TRBJ2-5, the V gene TRBV4-1, with 9 bases fitting TRBD1. Germline V gene data show CDR1 as MGHRA and CDR2 as YSYEKL. Losses at the gene ends were 0 bases for V and 4 bases for J; bases not matched to a gene: 6. This CDR3 spans 16 amino acids. DNA for the CDR3: TGCGCCAGCAGCCAAGAGGGCGGACAGGGGAGAGAGACCCAGTACTTC. Its translation is CASSQEGGQGRETQYF.

The V call is TRBV6-5, the J call TRBJ1-1; the D is unclear. Germline V CDR1 and CDR2: MNHEY, SVGAGI. V lost 6 bases, J lost 1 base, and 12 bases lay in between. The CDR3 spans 14 residues. The CDR3 loop reads CASRGTSGNTEAFF. DNA of the CDR3: TGTGCCAGCAGAGGAACCTCCGGGAACACTGAAGCTTTCTTT.

The rearrangement uses TRBV27 and TRBJ1-2, with TRBD1 matching 9 bases. Germline V lookup: CDR1 MNHEY, CDR2 SMNVEV (reference sequence). The trim removed 6 bases at V and 5 bases at J, leaving 10 bases unmatched. The CDR3 runs 15 residues. The CDR3 region is CASSNFPTGGYGYTF. CDR3 coding DNA: TGTGCCAGCAGCAACTTCCCGACAGGGGGGTATGGCTACACCTTC.

V gene TRBV6-5 combines with J gene TRBJ2-7, with 7 bases lining up with TRBD1. Germline CDR1 is MNHEY and CDR2 is SVGAGI. Trimming removed 4 bases from V and 3 bases from J; junction bases left unmatched: 9. This CDR3 spans 15 amino acids. CDR3 loop: CASSSPGTALYEQYF. The CDR3, as DNA: TGTGCCAGCAGTTCCCCTGGGACAGCCCTCTACGAGCAGTACTTC.

This clone showed up just a few times. J is TRBJ1-2 and V is TRBV5-1; D perhaps matches TRBD1 (5 bases). In germline, CDR1 is SGHRS, CDR2 YFSETQ. The CDR3 covers 13 residues. The V end lost 2 bases, the J end lost 6 bases, and 11 bases lay between the germline ends. Written as DNA, the CDR3 is TGCGCCAGCAGCTTCGGCAGGGTGGATGGCTACACCTTC. Protein product: CASSFGRVDGYTF.

The CDR3 region has the DNA TGTGCCAGCAGCCAAAAAATTGGGAGGATCAACACTGAAGCTTTCTTT. Residues: CASSQKIGRINTEAFF. The V and J genes are TRBV14 and TRBJ1-1, with D unclear. CDR1 and CDR2 from the germline V gene are SGHDN and FVKESK. The V and J ends lost 2 bases and 2 bases respectively, with 15 bases between them. This CDR3 region has 16 residues.

The V gene is TRBV19, the J gene TRBJ1-6; D possibly corresponds to TRBD1 (5 bases). The CDR3 consists of 15 residues. The V and J ends lost 1 base and 7 bases respectively, with 11 bases between them. The germline CDR1 and CDR2 sequences are LNHDA and SQIVND (reference sequence). The DNA for the CDR3 is TGTGCCAGTAGTATAGCCGGGGGTCGGAATTCACCCCTCCACTTT. Its protein product is CASSIAGGRNSPLHF.

The genes are TRBV12-5 and TRBJ2-1, with 9 positions matching TRBD2. Germline CDR1 reads LGHNT; CDR2 reads FRNRAP. Trimming took 1 base from V and 4 from J; bases not matched to a gene: 2. The CDR3 consists of 15 residues. The CDR3 sequence: CASGLGLAEYNEQFF. The DNA for the CDR3 is TGTGCTAGTGGTTTGGGACTAGCGGAGTACAATGAGCAGTTCTTC.

The chain recombines TRBV7-2 with TRBJ1-3, with a weak D call TRBD1 (6 bases). This CDR3 region has 16 residues. Trimming cost V 1 base and J 6 bases, with 16 bases left between them. CDR1 and CDR2 (germline): SGHTA, FQGNSA. The CDR3 loop reads CASSLGIYGGVNTIYF. The CDR3 DNA follows: TGTGCCAGCAGCTTAGGGATCTACGGGGGCGTAAACACCATATATTTT.

The genes are TRBV7-9 and TRBJ2-7, with a possible D match to TRBD2 (5 bases). The germline V gene has CDR1 SEHNR and CDR2 FQNEAQ (reference sequence). With 5 bases removed from V and 1 base from J, the gap between germline ends came to 18 bases. The CDR3 covers 16 residues. CDR3: CASSPGGEKGSYEQYF. CDR3 DNA: TGTGCCAGCAGCCCCGGTGGGGAGAAAGGGTCCTACGAGCAGTACTTC.